This T cell receptor beta chain derives from a study of blood T cell repertoires in COVID-19. Study in general: Samples taken during acute and convalescent COVID-19 were collected in the United States, Italy and Spain. Sources were T cells, B-cell-depleted T cells, or PBMCs; the material itself was cDNA or gDNA.

Per the authors' pipeline: Reference gene primers were amplified, and this amplification served to estimate nucleated cell counts. Method: immunoSEQ multiplex PCR; TCRdb's copy keeps in-frame clones and lacks some. That table furnishes V, J and clone size, whereas the DNA furnished D and trimming. Counted here are about 180,000 clones, around 87% occurring once; the ten biggest clones make up around 2.5%. The CDR3 is 13 residues long. This chain uses TRBV7-5 with TRBJ2-1; TRBD2 reflects the table's D call only, with no check against the DNA. TRBV7-5 is given as a pseudogene. The TCR was taken from a man in his forties with active or convalescent COVID-19. The specimen sequenced was peripheral blood. The CDR3 DNA is TGTGCCAGAAGCTTAGGGATAGCGGGGGTGGTAATCTTC. It is translated as CARSLGIAGVVIF.